Following are 3 T cell receptor beta chains from one sample sequenced in a study of Graves' ophthalmopathy and Graves' hyperthyroidism (dated by TCRdb to between 2017 and 2018). TCRdb lists the instrument as Illumina HiSeq 2000. TCR beta CDR3 regions were amplified from RNA transcripts for repertoire sequencing. The first round was an RT-PCR using HTBI primers with the Qiagen OneStep RT-PCR kit, and this first round was followed by a second-round multiplex PCR, then size selection and purification. The public reads were reanalyzed by TCRdb: fastp trimming at Q25, MiXCR alignment, in-frame beta chains only. Every distinct CDR3 protein forms one entry, paired with its most common genes and DNA. This sample has 200,000 to 250,000 distinct CDR3 sequences in its table, and about 22% of those were observed once. The ten most abundant clones make up more than 35% of the sample. The sample was peripheral blood. The receptors derive from a woman between 45 and 60 years old with Graves' ophthalmopathy. Donor details come from another sample of the same person, matched by shared clones.

The chain carries TRBV27 and TRBJ1-2, with a weak D call TRBD1 (6 bases). Trimming stripped 7 bases from V and 3 bases from J, with 12 bases between. The CDR3 spans 13 residues. Germline V lookup: CDR1 MNHEY, CDR2 SMNVEV (reference sequence). CDR3 amino acids: CASKQGTDYGYTF. CDR3 nucleotides: TGTGCCAGCAAACAGGGTACCGACTATGGCTACACCTTC.

This clonotype was seen many times. The chain joins TRBV6-1 to TRBJ1-2; 9 bases are shared with TRBD1. The CDR3 is 15 amino acids. Germline V lookup: CDR1 MNHNS, CDR2 SASEGT. With 6 bases clipped from V and 3 bases from J, the junction kept 8 bases outside the gene matches. DNA of the CDR3: TGTGCCAGCAGCCCTACACAGGGGGCGGACTATGGCTACACCTTC. Protein: CASSPTQGADYGYTF.

The table lists this clonotype with many counts. This rearrangement joins TRBV4-2 to TRBJ2-2, with 8 positions matching TRBD1. Per the germline V gene, CDR1 is LGHNA and CDR2 is YNFKEQ. J gave up 0 bases and V 4 bases, and 4 bases lay outside the gene matches. CDR3 length equals 16 residues. For the CDR3, the DNA is TGTGCCAGCAGCCCACGGACAGGGACGAACACCGGGGAGCTGTTTTTT. Amino acid sequence: CASSPRTGTNTGELFF.